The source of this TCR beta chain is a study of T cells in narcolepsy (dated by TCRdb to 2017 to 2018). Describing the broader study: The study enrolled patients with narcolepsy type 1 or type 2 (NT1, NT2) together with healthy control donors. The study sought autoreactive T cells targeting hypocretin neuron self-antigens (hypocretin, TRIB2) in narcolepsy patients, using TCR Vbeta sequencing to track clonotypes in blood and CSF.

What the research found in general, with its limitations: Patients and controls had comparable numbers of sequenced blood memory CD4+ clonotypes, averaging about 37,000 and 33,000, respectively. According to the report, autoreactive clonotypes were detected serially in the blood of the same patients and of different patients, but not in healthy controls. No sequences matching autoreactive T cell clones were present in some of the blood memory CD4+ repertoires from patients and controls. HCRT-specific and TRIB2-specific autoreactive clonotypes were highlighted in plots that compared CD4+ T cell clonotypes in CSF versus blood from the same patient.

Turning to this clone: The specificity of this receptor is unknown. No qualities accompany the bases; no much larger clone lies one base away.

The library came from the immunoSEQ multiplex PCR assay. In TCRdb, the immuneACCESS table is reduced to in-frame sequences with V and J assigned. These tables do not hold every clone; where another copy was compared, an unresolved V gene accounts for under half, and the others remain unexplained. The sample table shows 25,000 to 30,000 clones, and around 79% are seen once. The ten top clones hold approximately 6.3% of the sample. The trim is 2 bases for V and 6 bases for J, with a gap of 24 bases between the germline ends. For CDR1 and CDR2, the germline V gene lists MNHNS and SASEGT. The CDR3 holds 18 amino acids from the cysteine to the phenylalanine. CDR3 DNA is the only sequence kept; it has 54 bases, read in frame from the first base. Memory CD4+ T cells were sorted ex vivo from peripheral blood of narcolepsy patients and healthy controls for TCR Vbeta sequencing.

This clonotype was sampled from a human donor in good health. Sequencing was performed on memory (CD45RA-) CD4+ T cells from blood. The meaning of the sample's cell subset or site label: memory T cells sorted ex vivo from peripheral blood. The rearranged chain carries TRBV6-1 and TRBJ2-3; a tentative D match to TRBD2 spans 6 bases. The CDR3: CASSEMVVTSKFKDTQYF. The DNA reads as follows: TGTGCCAGCAGTGAAATGGTTGTGACTAGTAAGTTTAAGGATACGCAGTATTTT.